Listed here is a single T cell receptor (beta chain). Authors' processing steps: Estimates of nucleated cell counts were drawn from the amplification of reference gene primers. The repertoire was sequenced with immunoSEQ multiplex PCR; TCRdb's copy has only in-frame clones and lacks some. That table gives V, J and clone size, and the DNA gave D and trimming. The sample has 220,000 or so clones; 82% are singletons. The data derive from a study of blood T cell repertoires in COVID-19. In the study overall: Samples came from the United States, Italy and Spain, spanning acute and convalescent COVID-19.

After removal of 3 bases from V and 3 bases from J, the junction contained 8 bases not matched to a gene. From germline, CDR1 is SGHTA and CDR2 FQGTGA. CDR3 length: 17 amino acids. Sequencing was done on a sample of peripheral blood. The V call is TRBV7-3, the J call TRBJ2-3, with TRBD2 matching 11 bases. The sequence was collected from an elderly woman with COVID-19, enrolled during active disease. CDR3: CASSLGLAADITDTQYF. DNA of the CDR3: TGTGCCAGCAGCTTGGGACTAGCGGCAGACATTACAGATACGCAGTATTTT.